The sequence of this TCR beta chain was determined in a study of cytomegalovirus exposure and HLA in healthy donors. This cohort consisted of healthy bone marrow donors. Per the germline V gene, CDR1 is GTSNPN and CDR2 is SVGIG (reference sequence). V was cut by 5 bases and J by 6 bases, with 13 bases left in between. CDR3 length: 13 residues. It was with 60 Vbeta and 13 Jbeta primers that the PCR ran. Sequencing was performed with immunoSEQ multiplex PCR; in TCRdb, only in-frame clones are kept and a portion is missing. This table has around 120,000 clones, roughly 79% appearing once. Material for sequencing was PBMCs. The chain joins TRBV30 to TRBJ2-2; D may be TRBD1 (6 bases). This clonotype originated in a young man in good health and CMV-seronegative. The DNA of the CDR3 is TGTGCCTGGGGACAGCTCCAGGCCGGGGAGCTGTTTTTT. Translating gives CAWGQLQAGELFF. Filled out from reference TRBV30 and TRBJ2-2, the complete variable domain reads SQTIHQWPATLVQPVGSPLSLECTVEGTSNPNLYWYRQAAGRGLQLLFYSVGIGQISSEVPQNLSASRPQDRQFILSSKKLLLSDSGFYLCAWGQLQAGELFFGEGSRLTVL.